This T cell receptor (beta chain) was captured by sequencing in a study of shared clonotypes between healthy human individuals. Whole-study context: Plates per donor: three CD4 naive, three CD4 memory, two CD8 naive, one CD8 memory.

The method was immunoSEQ multiplex PCR; TCRdb's version includes in-frame clones alone and lacks a portion of them. The sample has approximately 1.5 million clones; about 98.5% are singletons. This CDR3 spans 12 amino acids. Germline V gene data show CDR1 as MDHEN and CDR2 as SYDVKM. V was shortened by 3 bases and J by 7 bases, with 7 bases between the two germline ends. Turning to this clone: What it binds is unknown.

Study-wide results and caveats: All-four-donor shared clonotypes had higher generation probabilities than non-shared clonotypes did.

The TCR was taken from a man younger than 45 in good health. V and J are TRBV28 and TRBJ1-5; no definite D call. The sequencing sample was made of naive CD4+ T cells sorted from blood. Subset specified: CD45RA+ positively selected. This chain's CDR3 is CASSFSRQPQHF. In DNA, the CDR3 is TGTGCCAGCAGTTTCTCGCGGCAGCCCCAGCATTTT.